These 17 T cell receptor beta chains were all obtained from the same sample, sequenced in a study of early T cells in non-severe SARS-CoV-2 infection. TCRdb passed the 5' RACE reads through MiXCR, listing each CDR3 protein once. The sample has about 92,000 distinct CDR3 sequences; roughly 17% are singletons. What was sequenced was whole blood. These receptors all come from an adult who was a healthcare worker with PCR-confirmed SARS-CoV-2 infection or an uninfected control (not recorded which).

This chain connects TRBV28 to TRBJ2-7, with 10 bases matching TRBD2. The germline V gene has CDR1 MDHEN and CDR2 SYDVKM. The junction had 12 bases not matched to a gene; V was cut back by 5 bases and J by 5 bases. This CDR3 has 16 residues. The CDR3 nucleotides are TGTGCCAGCAGTGGATTAGGGGGACTAGCGAAGCACGAGCAGTACTTC. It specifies CASSGLGGLAKHEQYF.

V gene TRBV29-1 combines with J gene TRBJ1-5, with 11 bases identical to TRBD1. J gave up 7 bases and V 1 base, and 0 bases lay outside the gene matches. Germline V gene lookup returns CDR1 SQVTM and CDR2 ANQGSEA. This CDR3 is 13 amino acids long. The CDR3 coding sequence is TGCAGCGTTGAAGGGACAGGGGGCCAGCCCCAGCATTTT. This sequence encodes CSVEGTGGQPQHF.

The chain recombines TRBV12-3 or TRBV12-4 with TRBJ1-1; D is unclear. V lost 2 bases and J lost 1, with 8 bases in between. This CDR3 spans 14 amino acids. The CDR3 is CASSLKAGNTEAFF. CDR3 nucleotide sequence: TGTGCCAGCAGTTTAAAGGCAGGGAACACTGAAGCTTTCTTT.

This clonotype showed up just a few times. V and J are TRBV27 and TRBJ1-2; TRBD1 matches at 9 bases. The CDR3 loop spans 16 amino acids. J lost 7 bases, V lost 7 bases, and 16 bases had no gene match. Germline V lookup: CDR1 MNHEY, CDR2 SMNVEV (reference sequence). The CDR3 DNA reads TGTGCCAGCATCCCATCCCCGGGACAGGGTATGGGTGGCTACACCTTC. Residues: CASIPSPGQGMGGYTF.

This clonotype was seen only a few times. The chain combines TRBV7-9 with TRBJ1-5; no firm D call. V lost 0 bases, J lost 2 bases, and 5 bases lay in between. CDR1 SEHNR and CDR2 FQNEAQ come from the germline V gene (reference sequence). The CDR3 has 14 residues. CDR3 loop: CASSLAIGNQPQHF. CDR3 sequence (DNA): TGTGCCAGCAGCTTAGCTATCGGCAATCAGCCCCAGCATTTT.

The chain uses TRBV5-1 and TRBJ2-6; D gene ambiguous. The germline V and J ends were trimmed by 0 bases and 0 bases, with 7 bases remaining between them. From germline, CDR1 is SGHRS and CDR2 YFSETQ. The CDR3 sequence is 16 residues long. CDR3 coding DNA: TGCGCCAGCAGCTTGGGTTCCGTCTCTGGGGCCAACGTCCTGACTTTC. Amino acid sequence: CASSLGSVSGANVLTF.

As DNA, the CDR3 is TGTGCCAGCAGCCGCCGTCTGAACAGGGGGCGTAATGAGCAGTTCTTC. This translates into CASSRRLNRGRNEQFF. The chain is built from TRBV6-5 and TRBJ2-1; 9 nucleotides align to TRBD1. CDR1 is MNHEY and CDR2 is SVGAGI in the germline V gene. The CDR3 sequence is 16 residues long. J lost 7 bases, V lost 6 bases, and 13 bases had no gene match.

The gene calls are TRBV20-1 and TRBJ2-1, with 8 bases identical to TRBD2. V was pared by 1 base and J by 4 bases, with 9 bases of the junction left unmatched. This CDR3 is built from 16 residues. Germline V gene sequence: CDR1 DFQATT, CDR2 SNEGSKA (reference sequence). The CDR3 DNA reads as TGCAGTGCTAGAGTGGGTGGGAGCGGGGGATACAATGAGCAGTTCTTC. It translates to CSARVGGSGGYNEQFF.

In nucleotides, the CDR3 is TGTGCCAGCAGTTGGCGGGGGGCCTACAATGAGCAGTTCTTC. This codes for CASSWRGAYNEQFF. The rearrangement joins TRBV12-3 or TRBV12-4 to TRBJ2-1; 8 bases fit TRBD2. The CDR3 sequence is 14 residues long. With V trimmed by 4 bases and J by 2 bases, 1 base remained unmatched.

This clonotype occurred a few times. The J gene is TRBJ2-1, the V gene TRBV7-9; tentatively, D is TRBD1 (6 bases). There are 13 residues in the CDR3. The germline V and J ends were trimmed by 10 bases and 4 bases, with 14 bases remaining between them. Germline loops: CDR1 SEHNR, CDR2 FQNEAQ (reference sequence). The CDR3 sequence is CAITGTYYNEQFF. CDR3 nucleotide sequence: TGTGCCATAACCGGGACATATTACAATGAGCAGTTCTTC. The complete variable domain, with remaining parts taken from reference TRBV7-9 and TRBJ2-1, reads DTGVSQNPRHKITKRGQNVTFRCDPISEHNRLYWYRQTLGQGPEFLTYFQNEAQLEKSRLLSDRFSAERPKGSFSTLEIQRTEQGDSAMYLCAITGTYYNEQFFGPGTRLTVL.

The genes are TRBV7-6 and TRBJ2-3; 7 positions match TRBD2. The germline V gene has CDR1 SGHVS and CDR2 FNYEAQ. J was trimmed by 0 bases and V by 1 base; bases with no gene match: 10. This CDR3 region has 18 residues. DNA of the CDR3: TGTGCCAGCAGCTTAGTCCCTAGCGGACTATCTAGCACAGATACGCAGTATTTT. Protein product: CASSLVPSGLSSTDTQYF.

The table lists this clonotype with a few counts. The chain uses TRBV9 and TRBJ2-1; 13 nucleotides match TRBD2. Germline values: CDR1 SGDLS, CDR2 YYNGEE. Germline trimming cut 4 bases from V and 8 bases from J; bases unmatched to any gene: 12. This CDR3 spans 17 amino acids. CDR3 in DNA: TGTGCCAGCAGCTCCCATTCCGGGACTAGCGGGAACTATGAGCAGTTCTTC. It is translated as CASSSHSGTSGNYEQFF. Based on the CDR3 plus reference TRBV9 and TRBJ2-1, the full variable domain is DSGVTQTPKHLITATGQRVTLRCSPRSGDLSVYWYQQSLDQGLQFLIQYYNGEERAKGNILERFSAQQFPDLHSELNLSSLELGDSALYFCASSSHSGTSGNYEQFFGPGTRLTVL.

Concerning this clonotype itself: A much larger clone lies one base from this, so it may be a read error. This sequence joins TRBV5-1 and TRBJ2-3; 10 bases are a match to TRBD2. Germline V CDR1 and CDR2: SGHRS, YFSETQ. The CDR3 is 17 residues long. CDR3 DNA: TGCGCCAGCAGCTTAAGCGGGAGGGCCGTTGGGACAGAAACGCAGTATTTT. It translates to CASSLSGRAVGTETQYF.

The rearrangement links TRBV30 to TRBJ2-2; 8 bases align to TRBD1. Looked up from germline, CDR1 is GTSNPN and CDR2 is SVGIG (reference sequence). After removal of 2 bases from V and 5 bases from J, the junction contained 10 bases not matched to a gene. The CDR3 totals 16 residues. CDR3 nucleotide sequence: TGTGCCTGGAGTACTGGCGGACAGGGAAGAACCGGGGAGCTGTTTTTT. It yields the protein CAWSTGGQGRTGELFF.

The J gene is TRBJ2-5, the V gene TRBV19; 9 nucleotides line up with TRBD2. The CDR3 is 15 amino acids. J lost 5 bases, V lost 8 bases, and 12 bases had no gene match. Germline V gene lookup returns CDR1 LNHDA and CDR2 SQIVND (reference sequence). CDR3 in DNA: TGTGCCAGTGGATCCGGCTTAGCGGGAGCTGAGACCCAGTACTTC. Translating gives CASGSGLAGAETQYF.

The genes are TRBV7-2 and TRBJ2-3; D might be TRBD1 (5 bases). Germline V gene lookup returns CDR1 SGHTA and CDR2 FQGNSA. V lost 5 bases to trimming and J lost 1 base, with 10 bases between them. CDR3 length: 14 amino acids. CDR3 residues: CASSLLGGTDTQYF. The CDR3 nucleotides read TGTGCCAGCAGCCTTCTAGGGGGCACAGATACGCAGTATTTT.

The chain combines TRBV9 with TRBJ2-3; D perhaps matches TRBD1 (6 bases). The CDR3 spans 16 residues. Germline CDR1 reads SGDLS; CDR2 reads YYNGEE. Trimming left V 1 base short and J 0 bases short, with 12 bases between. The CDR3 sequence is CASSVLGTRSTDTQYF. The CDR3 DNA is TGTGCCAGCAGCGTATTAGGGACAAGGAGCACAGATACGCAGTATTTT.